This TCR beta chain was sequenced during a study of cytomegalovirus exposure and HLA in healthy donors. Points from the study as a whole: In vitro, three CMV-associated chains proved specific for CMV antigens. The study designated 164 TCR beta chains cytomegalovirus-associated.

Generated by immunoSEQ multiplex PCR, the TCRdb table keeps only in-frame clones and is missing some. Among 130,000 to 150,000 clones listed, 85% to 90% were seen once. Concerning this clone itself: Antigen unknown.

CDR1 is SGHAT and CDR2 is FQNNGV in the germline V gene. Between the trimmed V and J ends, which lost 5 bases and 6 bases, there was a span of 20 bases. The CDR3 runs 16 residues. The material sequenced was PBMCs. This chain connects TRBV11-2 to TRBJ2-1; TRBD2 is a possible D gene (6 bases). The sequence was obtained from a woman between 18 and 29 years old in good health and CMV-seropositive. The CDR3 region has the DNA TGTGCCAGCAGCCCCCTCGAGGACTCGGGGGTCAATGAGCAGTTCTTC. Its protein product is CASSPLEDSGVNEQFF.